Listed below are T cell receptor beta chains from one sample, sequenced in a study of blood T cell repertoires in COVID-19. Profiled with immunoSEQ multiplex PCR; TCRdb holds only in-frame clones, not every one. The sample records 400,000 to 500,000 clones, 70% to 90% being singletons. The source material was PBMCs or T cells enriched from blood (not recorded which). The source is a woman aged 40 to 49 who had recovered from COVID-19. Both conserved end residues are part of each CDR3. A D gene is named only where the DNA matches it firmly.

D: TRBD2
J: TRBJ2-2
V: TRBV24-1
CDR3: CATSDLGLAGTVDTGELFF
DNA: TGTGCCACCAGTGATCTGGGACTAGCGGGAACCGTCGACACCGGGGAGCTGTTTTTT

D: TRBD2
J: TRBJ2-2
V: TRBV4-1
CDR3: CASSLSGGNTGELFF
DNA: TGCGCCAGCAGCCTTAGCGGGGGGAACACCGGGGAGCTGTTTTTT

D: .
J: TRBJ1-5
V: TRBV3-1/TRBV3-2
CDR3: CASSQLYSNQPQHF
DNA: TGTGCCAGCAGCCAACTTTATAGCAATCAGCCCCAGCATTTT

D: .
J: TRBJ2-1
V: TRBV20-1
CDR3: CSEAGNEQFF
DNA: TGCAGTGAAGCGGGCAATGAGCAGTTCTTC

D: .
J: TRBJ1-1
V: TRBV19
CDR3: CASSIGQGIAEAFF
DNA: TGTGCCAGTAGTATAGGGCAGGGGATCGCTGAAGCTTTCTTT

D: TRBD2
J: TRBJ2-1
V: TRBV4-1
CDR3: CASSQVGLAKNEQFF
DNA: TGCGCCAGCAGCCAAGTGGGACTAGCGAAGAATGAGCAGTTCTTC

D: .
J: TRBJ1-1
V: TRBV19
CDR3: CASSTTGNTEAFF
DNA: TGTGCCAGTAGCACAACAGGGAACACTGAAGCTTTCTTT

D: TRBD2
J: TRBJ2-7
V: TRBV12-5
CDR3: CASAIPRVAGGPARYEQYF
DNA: TGTGCTAGTGCCATCCCTAGGGTAGCGGGAGGGCCTGCCAGATACGAGCAGTACTTC

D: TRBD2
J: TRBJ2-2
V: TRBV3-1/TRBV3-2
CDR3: CASSQEKLGTSGPNTGELFF
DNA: TGTGCCAGCAGCCAAGAAAAATTGGGGACTAGCGGGCCGAACACCGGGGAGCTGTTTTTT

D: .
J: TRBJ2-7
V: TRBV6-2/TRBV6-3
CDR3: CASSQTTYEQYF
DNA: TGTGCCAGCAGCCAAACAACCTACGAGCAGTACTTC